This T cell receptor (beta chain) was sequenced during a study of PD-L1 blockade in urothelial cancer. Looking at the study overall: After treatment start, blood was analyzed at 3 weeks (second dose) and at 6 weeks.

Time point: pretreatment peripheral blood. Germline CDR1 and CDR2: LNHDA and SQIVND (reference sequence). Germline trimming cut 5 bases from V and 6 bases from J; bases unmatched to any gene: 5. This CDR3 contains 15 residues. Sequencing was performed with immunoSEQ multiplex PCR; in TCRdb, only in-frame clones are kept and a portion is missing. The repertoire consists of roughly 49,000 clones, with around 84% occurring once and the leading ten covering 22%. Sequenced material: PBMCs, taken around atezolizumab (anti-PD-L1) treatment. The sequence came from a man in his fifties or sixties with urothelial cancer. The chain has TRBV19 and TRBJ1-5, with 12 bases aligning to TRBD1. The CDR3 sequence: CASSDRDRGPQPQHF. CDR3 in DNA: TGTGCCAGTAGTGACCGGGACAGGGGGCCTCAGCCCCAGCATTTT.